What follows is one TCR beta chain and its context. This specimen comes from a study of blood T cells in healthy people across ages. Germline V lookup: CDR1 SGHTA, CDR2 FQGTGA. CDR3 length: 14 residues. Between the trimmed V and J ends, which lost 6 bases and 0 bases, there was a span of 11 bases. Through a sample-barcoded 5' primer and a J-beta primer mix, a second PCR was run for roughly 6 to 11 cycles. TCRdb fed the 5' RACE reads into MiXCR, producing one record per CDR3 protein. The sample records 1.5 million to 2 million distinct CDR3 sequences, around 48% being singletons. The sequenced sample was blood. The receptor's source is a woman aged 40 to 50 in good health. The chain is built from TRBV7-3 and TRBJ1-1, with TRBD1 as a possible D gene (5 bases). CDR3 DNA: TGTGCCAGCAGATTGACAGCAATGAACACTGAAGCTTTCTTT. Translating it yields CASRLTAMNTEAFF. The complete variable domain, with remaining parts taken from reference TRBV7-3 and TRBJ1-1, reads GAGVSQTPSNKVTEKGKYVELRCDPISGHTALYWYRQSLGQGPEFLIYFQGTGAADDSGLPNDRFFAVRPEGSVSTLKIQRTERGDSAVYLCASRLTAMNTEAFFGQGTRLTVV.